This is a list of T cell receptor beta chains from one sample in a study of cytomegalovirus exposure and HLA in healthy donors. Assay: immunoSEQ multiplex PCR; the TCRdb copy retains only in-frame clones and omits some. Here the sample spans some 130,000 clones, roughly 71% being singletons. Sequencing was done on a sample of PBMCs. These receptors came from a woman aged 40 to 49 in good health and CMV-seronegative. CDR3s include the opening cysteine and the closing phenylalanine or tryptophan. D genes are given only for firm matches. Not every row has a clone size; where given, it reads once, few, many or a size class.

clone size	J gene	V gene	D gene	CDR3 protein
NA	TRBJ1-5	TRBV6-1	NA	CASSDPGGDHSNQPQHF
NA	TRBJ1-6	TRBV5-6	NA	CASSLVGGPLHF
NA	TRBJ2-7	TRBV4-3	NA	CASSQDNYEQYF
few	TRBJ1-2	TRBV27	TRBD1	CASSPGGQGNGYTF
NA	TRBJ2-5	TRBV4-1	NA	CASSQDRETQYF
NA	TRBJ1-2	TRBV5-4	NA	CASSSATFDYGYTF
NA	TRBJ2-7	TRBV6-1	NA	CASSDNTEQYF
NA	TRBJ2-6	TRBV19	TRBD1	CASEDRAGANVLTF
few	TRBJ2-7	TRBV27	NA	CASSHDISPLPFEQYF
NA	TRBJ1-2	TRBV4-2	TRBD1	CASSQVSGQGDYGYTF
NA	TRBJ1-1	TRBV9	NA	CASSVGITGMNTEAFF
few	TRBJ1-1	TRBV6-1	TRBD1	CASRNGQGMNTEAFF
NA	TRBJ1-3	TRBV7-8	NA	CASRGPRGSRVDTIYF
NA	TRBJ1-2	TRBV6-5	NA	CASTQQGDYGYTF
NA	TRBJ1-3	TRBV6-6	NA	CASSRRPESSGNTIYF
NA	TRBJ1-2	TRBV18	NA	CASSPTGYGYTF
NA	TRBJ1-5	TRBV27	NA	CASSPTYSNQPQHF
NA	TRBJ1-5	TRBV29-1	TRBD1	CSVQGVDQPQHF
NA	TRBJ1-2	TRBV7-9	TRBD1	CASSLGDRDGYTF
NA	TRBJ1-1	TRBV5-4	TRBD1	CASSPWTGGIGDTEAFF
NA	TRBJ1-3	TRBV5-6	TRBD1	CASSTRTGVSGNTIYF
NA	TRBJ2-7	TRBV27	NA	CASSFFQGLAYEQYF
NA	TRBJ1-5	TRBV4-1	NA	CASSQVGGYQPQHF
NA	TRBJ2-3	TRBV6-5	NA	CASSYSRRGTTDTQYF
few	TRBJ2-1	TRBV6-1	TRBD2	CASSETLGLAGNNEQFF
NA	TRBJ1-6	TRBV9	NA	CASSVDGTAGGNSPLHF
NA	TRBJ1-5	TRBV7-3	NA	CASSLEAGQPQHF
few	TRBJ2-7	TRBV19	TRBD2	CASSRGGSGGISSYEQYF
NA	TRBJ2-1	TRBV27	TRBD1	CASRDGTGGFDEQFF
NA	TRBJ2-1	TRBV10-1	NA	CASSVTRDSPNEQFF
once	NA	TRBV4-2	TRBD1	CASSRDRDDEQYF
NA	TRBJ2-5	TRBV10-1	NA	CASSEGSSGTRKQETQYF
NA	TRBJ1-5	TRBV6-6	NA	CASSYPPGQPQHF
NA	TRBJ1-6	TRBV6-1	TRBD1	CASSEKEGQRNSPLHF
NA	TRBJ1-6	TRBV6-5	NA	CASRAGPSYNSPLHF
NA	TRBJ1-1	TRBV2	TRBD1	CASSEPGQGLGTEAFF
NA	NA	TRBV2	NA	CASRPDSVAYEQYF
NA	TRBJ2-5	TRBV7-2	NA	CASSPGGLIRTQYF
NA	TRBJ2-2	TRBV27	NA	CASSLRVANTGELFF
few	TRBJ1-2	TRBV2	NA	CASSEQGDGYTF
NA	TRBJ1-2	TRBV5-4	TRBD1	CASSLGYGTGNGYTF
NA	TRBJ1-3	TRBV28	NA	CASSYTAGRAGNTIYF
NA	TRBJ2-1	TRBV15	NA	CATSRGGTSNNEQFF
few	TRBJ1-5	TRBV19	TRBD1	CASRIIGTGTNQPQHF
NA	TRBJ1-2	TRBV4-3	TRBD1	CASSPGTGTGYTF
NA	TRBJ1-5	TRBV10-1	NA	CASSGQSNQPQHF
NA	TRBJ1-1	TRBV7-9	TRBD1	CASSRDRYEAEAFF
NA	TRBJ1-1	TRBV10-3	NA	CAVRSGTTDEAFF
NA	TRBJ2-7	TRBV18	TRBD1	CASSDRGPDEQYF
NA	TRBJ1-2	TRBV5-1	TRBD1	CASSLNAGTGGDGYTF
NA	TRBJ2-3	TRBV5-1	TRBD2	CASSSSGGTDTQYF
NA	TRBJ1-2	TRBV9	NA	CASSTTVGSRGYTF
NA	TRBJ2-5	TRBV7-9	TRBD1	CASSLAMGNRGETQYF
NA	TRBJ1-1	TRBV5-1	NA	CASSLWPGTEAFF
NA	TRBJ1-1	TRBV6-6	TRBD1	CASSYSGTTGEAEAFF
NA	TRBJ1-4	TRBV11-2	TRBD1	CASSFRQGWANEKLFF